One sample yielded the 13 T cell receptor beta chains listed below, sequenced in a study of cytotoxic CD8 clonotypes in ibrutinib-treated CLL. Here immunoSEQ multiplex PCR was the method, and the copy in TCRdb shows in-frame clones only, minus some. In the table there are about 160,000 clones, 81% of which are singletons. Sequencing used PBMCs, obtained after 12 months of ibrutinib treatment. All receptors come from a human donor with chronic lymphocytic leukemia.

The chain uses TRBV21-1 and TRBJ2-3; the table's D call TRBD2 went unverified against the DNA. TRBV21-1 is a pseudogene segment. The CDR3 covers 19 residues. CDR3 residues: CASSRPNTRPTKGTDTQYF. CDR3 sequence (DNA): TGTGCCAGCAGCCGACCGAATACAAGACCGACTAAGGGAACAGATACGCAGTATTTT.

The chain combines TRBV19 with TRBJ2-2; TRBD1 aligns across 10 bases. The V gene's germline CDR1 is LNHDA and CDR2 SQIVND (reference sequence). CDR3 size: 17 residues. V trimming: 2 bases; J trimming: 2 bases; junction bases outside the gene matches: 5. CDR3: CASSITGTGVNTGELFF. As DNA, the CDR3 is TGTGCCAGTAGTATAACCGGGACAGGGGTTAACACCGGGGAGCTGTTTTTT.

The V call is TRBV28, the J call TRBJ2-1; D gene uncertain. Germline CDR1 MDHEN, CDR2 SYDVKM. The V end was cut by 4 bases, the J end by 0 bases, with 10 bases between. The CDR3 spans 15 residues. CDR3 sequence (DNA): TGTGCCAGCAGTTACCCAAAGAGCTCCTACAATGAGCAGTTCTTC. Its translation: CASSYPKSSYNEQFF.

The V and J genes are TRBV2 and TRBJ1-4; D not certain. The CDR3 is made up of 13 amino acids. Per the germline V gene, CDR1 is SNHLY and CDR2 is FYNNEI. V was shortened by 4 bases and J by 6 bases, with 9 bases between the two germline ends. The CDR3 nucleotides are TGTGCCAGCAGTGTAGGGCAGGATGAAAAACTGTTTTTT. This translates into CASSVGQDEKLFF. Based on the CDR3 plus reference TRBV2 and TRBJ1-4, the full variable domain is EPEVTQTPSHQVTQMGQEVILRCVPISNHLYFYWYRQILGQKVEFLVSFYNNEISEKSEIFDDQFSVERPDGSNFTLKIRSTKLEDSAMYFCASSVGQDEKLFFGSGTQLSVL.

The rearrangement links TRBV30 to TRBJ2-2, with a weak D call TRBD2 (6 bases). Germline V gene data show CDR1 as GTSNPN and CDR2 as SVGIG (reference sequence). V lost 4 bases and J lost 6, with 9 bases in between. The CDR3 has 12 residues. The CDR3 coding sequence is TGTGCCTGGACCCCGGGGGCCGGGGAGCTGTTTTTT. This sequence encodes CAWTPGAGELFF.

This sequence joins TRBV19 and TRBJ1-1; 10 bases agree with TRBD1. V shed 4 bases and J 1 base; nucleotides not matched to a gene: 0. The CDR3 length is 14 residues. In germline, CDR1 is LNHDA, CDR2 SQIVND (reference sequence). The DNA of the CDR3 is TGTGCCAGTAGTAGGGACAGGGGGAACACTGAAGCTTTCTTT. It codes for CASSRDRGNTEAFF.

In this sample, this clone turned up a few times. This chain links TRBV28 with TRBJ1-2, with no clear D. Germline CDR1 and CDR2: MDHEN and SYDVKM. The CDR3 extends over 12 amino acids. Trimming stripped 7 bases from V and 8 bases from J, with 14 bases between. DNA of the CDR3: TGTGCCAGCACAGCGGGCCAAACAGGCTACACCTTC. Residues: CASTAGQTGYTF.

The genes are TRBV4-1 and TRBJ2-1; D unclear. This CDR3 spans 16 amino acids. Deletions cut 0 bases from V and 1 base from J, with 10 bases between. Germline loops: CDR1 MGHRA, CDR2 YSYEKL. The CDR3 spells CASSQEGRNSYNEQFF. CDR3 coding DNA: TGCGCCAGCAGCCAAGAGGGTAGAAATTCCTACAATGAGCAGTTCTTC.

This chain uses TRBV27 with TRBJ1-1; D uncertain. Trimming left V 8 bases short and J 1 base short, with 17 bases between. The CDR3 runs to 15 residues. Germline CDR1 and CDR2: MNHEY and SMNVEV (reference sequence). Written as DNA, the CDR3 is TGTGCCAGCGCTTTTAGCTCTCTTGGGAACACTGAAGCTTTCTTT. The encoded protein is CASAFSSLGNTEAFF.

The chain recombines TRBV27 with TRBJ2-3; D is unclear. Per the germline V gene, CDR1 is MNHEY and CDR2 is SMNVEV (reference sequence). Trimming took 1 base from V and 5 from J, leaving 10 bases between them. CDR3 length: 14 amino acids. The CDR3 sequence: CASSLFDPGDTQYF. CDR3 DNA: TGTGCCAGCAGTTTATTTGACCCCGGAGATACGCAGTATTTT.

J is TRBJ1-5 and V is TRBV7-9, with 8 bases aligning to TRBD1. V shed 3 bases and J 2 bases; nucleotides not matched to a gene: 6. The length of the CDR3 is 16 residues. Germline CDR1 SEHNR, CDR2 FQNEAQ (reference sequence). The CDR3 bases are TGTGCCAGCAGCTTCGACAGGGGTCGTCGCAATCAGCCCCAGCATTTT. Protein product: CASSFDRGRRNQPQHF.

The genes are TRBV10-3 and TRBJ1-2; D is ambiguous. The CDR3 runs to 13 residues. Per germline, CDR1 ENHRY and CDR2 SYGVKD. The V gene lost 6 bases and the J gene lost 4 bases, with 12 bases spanning the gap. Here the CDR3 DNA reads TGTGCCATCAGAAGGACGGACCTCTATGGCTACACCTTC. Protein: CAIRRTDLYGYTF.

This clone showed up just a few times. The rearrangement joins TRBV19 to TRBJ2-7; 7 bases map to TRBD2. This CDR3 is 16 amino acids long. Germline V gene lookup returns CDR1 LNHDA and CDR2 SQIVND (reference sequence). Germline trimming cut 6 bases from V and 3 bases from J; bases unmatched to any gene: 14. Here the CDR3 reads CASSQLQGGSFYEQYF. CDR3 coding DNA: TGTGCCAGTAGCCAGCTTCAGGGAGGGTCTTTCTACGAGCAGTACTTC.